This entry concerns a single T cell receptor beta chain. No antigen is known for it. The PCR employed 60 Vbeta primers together with 13 Jbeta primers. Repertoires were generated with immunoSEQ multiplex PCR, while TCRdb's copy carries only in-frame clones and drops some. In total, the table holds about 200,000 clones. Germline loops: CDR1 MGHRA, CDR2 YSYEKL. The CDR3 consists of 14 residues. With 5 bases removed from V and 7 bases from J, the gap between germline ends came to 14 bases. The record originates from a study of cytomegalovirus exposure and HLA in healthy donors. In the study overall: Earlier, 150 million to 200 million T cells were analyzed, and around 100 million unique TCR beta sequences were found among them. Regarding the study as a whole: A previous analysis found most TCR beta V segments productive roughly 87% or roughly 30% of the time. Cytomegalovirus-associated status was assigned to 164 TCR beta chains. Later analysis identified 16,951 TCR beta sequences associated with HLA alleles, using a false discovery rate threshold of 0.05.

The TCR sequence derives from a girl aged 2 to 10 in good health and CMV-seropositive. This chain links TRBV4-1 with TRBJ2-2, with D possibly matching TRBD2 (5 bases). Sequencing was carried out using PBMCs. This CDR3 reads CASSSRGGLGELFF. The CDR3, as DNA: TGCGCCAGCAGCTCCAGAGGCGGGCTCGGGGAGCTGTTTTTT.